Shown below are 30 T cell receptor beta chains from a single sample sequenced in a study of cytotoxic CD8 clonotypes in ibrutinib-treated CLL. Clones were read by immunoSEQ multiplex PCR, and TCRdb kept only the in-frame ones, dropping some. The sample has tens of thousands of clones, roughly two thirds seen once. The sample consisted of PBMCs, taken after 12 months of ibrutinib treatment. All receptors derive from a human donor with chronic lymphocytic leukemia.

This clone has more than one count but fewer than ten. The V gene is TRBV19, the J gene TRBJ2-1; TRBD1 matches at 9 bases. The CDR3 contains 15 residues. Germline CDR1 is LNHDA and CDR2 is SQIVND (reference sequence). V was pared by 7 bases and J by 6 bases, with 10 bases of the junction left unmatched. For the CDR3, the DNA is TGTGCCAGTACCATTGGATTGACAGGGGGCAATGAGCAGTTCTTC. Residues: CASTIGLTGGNEQFF.

The chain couples TRBV10-3 to TRBJ2-5; D is uncertain. V lost 3 bases, J lost 5 bases, and 7 bases lay in between. Germline CDR1 and CDR2: ENHRY and SYGVKD. The CDR3 contains 12 residues. The CDR3 DNA follows: TGTGCCATCAGTGACGGCCTTGAGACCCAGTACTTC. As protein: CAISDGLETQYF.

CDR3 nucleotide sequence: TGTGCCAGCAGTGAAACTGGGGGGAGGAATCAGCCCCAGCATTTT. Its protein is CASSETGGRNQPQHF. V usage is TRBV6-1 and J usage is TRBJ1-5; D perhaps matches TRBD1 (5 bases). The CDR3 is made up of 15 amino acids. Looked up from germline, CDR1 is MNHNS and CDR2 is SASEGT. Trimming cost V 2 bases and J 4 bases, with 12 bases left between them.

This clone was observed a few times. The chain joins TRBV11-2 to TRBJ2-5; no firm D call. V lost 4 bases, J lost 5 bases, and 8 bases lay in between. The CDR3 contains 12 residues. CDR1 is SGHAT and CDR2 is FQNNGV in the germline V gene. CDR3 in DNA: TGTGCCAGCAGCTCGCCGTGGGAGACCCAGTACTTC. Translating gives CASSSPWETQYF. Full variable domain (rest looked up from reference TRBV11-2 and TRBJ2-5): EAGVAQSPRYKIIEKRQSVAFWCNPISGHATLYWYQQILGQGPKLLIQFQNNGVVDDSQLPKDRFSAERLKGVDSTLKIQPAKLEDSAVYLCASSSPWETQYFGPGTRLLVL.

This clone was picked up a small number of times. This chain connects TRBV7-8 to TRBJ1-6; D not certain. The germline gives CDR1 SGHVS, CDR2 FQNEAQ. CDR3 length: 16 residues. Trimming removed 5 bases from V and 3 bases from J, with 14 bases in between. The CDR3 region has the DNA TGTGCCAGCAGCCACGACCGACTACTCTATAATTCACCCCTCCACTTT. Protein sequence: CASSHDRLLYNSPLHF.

Concerning this clone itself: At one end, the junction sequence differs from germline, possibly due to a read error. The rearrangement links TRBV7-3 to TRBJ2-7; 11 bases agree with TRBD2. This CDR3 has 15 residues. Per the germline V gene, CDR1 is SGHTA and CDR2 is FQGTGA. The CDR3 bases are TGTGCCAGCAGCTTATATGTCGCTAGCGGGGGGCCCAAGCACTTC. Its translation is CASSLYVASGGPKHF. The full variable domain, in which reference TRBV7-3 and TRBJ2-7 provide the parts outside the CDR3, is GAGVSQTPSNKVTEKGKYVELRCDPISGHTALYWYRQSLGQGPEFLIYFQGTGAADDSGLPNDRFFAVRPEGSVSTLKIQRTERGDSAVYLCASSLYVASGGPKHFGPGTRLTVT.

The CDR3 protein is CASSLGASGGAETQYF. The CDR3, as DNA: TGTGCCAGCAGCTTAGGGGCTAGCGGGGGGGCGGAGACCCAGTACTTC. The chain recombines TRBV11-2 with TRBJ2-5; 12 nucleotides line up with TRBD2. The V gene's germline CDR1 is SGHAT and CDR2 FQNNGV. The CDR3 extends over 16 amino acids. J lost 5 bases, V lost 1 base, and 5 bases had no gene match.

This clone was observed a single time. J is TRBJ1-1 and V is TRBV9; D ambiguous. Trimming cost V 0 bases and J 6 bases, with 9 bases left between them. The CDR3 has 13 residues. CDR1 and CDR2 from the germline V gene are SGDLS and YYNGEE. CDR3 coding DNA: TGTGCCAGCAGCGTAGGGGGTAAGTCTGAAGCTTTCTTT. Residues: CASSVGGKSEAFF.

The CDR3, as DNA: TGTGCCAGCAGTGAATGGCTGTGTTCTCTCTATGGCTACACCTTC. Residues: CASSEWLCSLYGYTF. This chain links TRBV25-1 with TRBJ1-2; D gene unclear. The CDR3 totals 15 residues. Between the trimmed V and J ends, which lost 1 base and 4 bases, there was a span of 13 bases. The germline V gene has CDR1 MGHDK and CDR2 SYGVNS.

V is TRBV28 and J is TRBJ2-5; no reliable D call. V dropped 7 bases and J dropped 2 bases, with 5 bases sitting between them. The CDR3 extends over 11 amino acids. Per the germline V gene, CDR1 is MDHEN and CDR2 is SYDVKM. CDR3 sequence reads: CASIQQETQYF. CDR3 coding DNA: TGTGCCAGCATTCAACAAGAGACCCAGTACTTC. Complete variable domain (other parts from reference TRBV28 and TRBJ2-5): DVKVTQSSRYLVKRTGEKVFLECVQDMDHENMFWYRQDPGLGLRLIYFSYDVKMKEKGDIPEGYSVSREKKERFSLILESASTNQTSMYLCASIQQETQYFGPGTRLLVL.

The V and J genes are TRBV10-1 and TRBJ2-7; TRBD1 aligns across 9 bases. There are 15 residues in the CDR3. V lost 2 bases and J lost 0; bases outside the gene matches: 2. Germline V gene lookup returns CDR1 WNHNN and CDR2 SYGVQD (reference sequence). CDR3 nucleotides: TGCGCCAGCAGTGAGGGGACAGGGAGCTCCTACGAGCAGTACTTC. This gives the protein CASSEGTGSSYEQYF.

J is TRBJ1-6 and V is TRBV7-6; 7 nucleotides align to TRBD1. This CDR3 is built from 15 residues. The V and J ends lost 0 bases and 5 bases, in that order; junction bases with no gene match: 1. Germline CDR1 SGHVS, CDR2 FNYEAQ. The DNA for the CDR3 is TGTGCCAGCAGCTTAGCGACAGGGAATAATTCACCCCTCCACTTT. It codes for CASSLATGNNSPLHF.

The chain carries TRBV5-1 and TRBJ1-1, with a weak D call TRBD1 (5 bases). V gave up 4 bases and J gave up 1 base, with 11 bases separating them. The CDR3 covers 14 residues. Germline CDR1 is SGHRS and CDR2 is YFSETQ. CDR3 nucleotide sequence: TGCGCCAGCAGCCCAGGGTTCCCGAACACTGAAGCTTTCTTT. This codes for CASSPGFPNTEAFF.

This clone showed up just once. This chain connects TRBV29-1 to TRBJ1-3; D is ambiguous. The V end was cut by 6 bases, the J end by 0 bases, with 12 bases between. The CDR3 is 14 amino acids. Per germline, CDR1 SQVTM and CDR2 ANQGSEA. For the CDR3, the DNA is TGCAGCGTCCAGGACTGGAGCTCTGGAAACACCATATATTTT. It yields the protein CSVQDWSSGNTIYF.

As DNA, the CDR3 is TGTGCCAGCTCACCAATCGGGGGCGGAAACACCATATATTTT. Its translation: CASSPIGGGNTIYF. The chain recombines TRBV18 with TRBJ1-3; a possible D gene is TRBD1 (6 bases). Trimming stripped 2 bases from V and 4 bases from J, with 9 bases between. The CDR3 sequence is 14 residues long. Germline loops: CDR1 KGHSH, CDR2 LQKENI.

The chain combines TRBV7-3 with TRBJ2-2; no reliable D call. The CDR3 is 13 residues long. V lost 5 bases to trimming and J lost 4 bases, with 8 bases between them. The germline V gene has CDR1 SGHTA and CDR2 FQGTGA. The CDR3 here is CASSPQATGELFF. DNA for the CDR3: TGTGCCAGCAGCCCTCAAGCCACCGGGGAGCTGTTTTTT. Together with reference TRBV7-3 and TRBJ2-2, the CDR3 gives the full variable domain: GAGVSQTPSNKVTEKGKYVELRCDPISGHTALYWYRQSLGQGPEFLIYFQGTGAADDSGLPNDRFFAVRPEGSVSTLKIQRTERGDSAVYLCASSPQATGELFFGEGSRLTVL.

This chain joins TRBV4-1 and TRBJ1-2; perhaps TRBD1 as D (6 bases). The CDR3 runs 16 residues. Germline V gene sequence: CDR1 MGHRA, CDR2 YSYEKL. V lost 3 bases and J lost 8, with 22 bases in between. The CDR3 DNA sequence: TGCGCCAGCAGCCAGCTTACGGCACAGGGAAGAAAGGGCTACACCTTC. Translation gives CASSQLTAQGRKGYTF.

The CDR3 sequence is CASSQGGLAGPSTDTQYF. The CDR3 DNA is TGTGCCAGCAGCCAAGGGGGACTAGCGGGGCCTAGCACAGATACGCAGTATTTT. The rearrangement joins TRBV4-2 to TRBJ2-3; 13 nucleotides align to TRBD2. The germline V gene has CDR1 LGHNA and CDR2 YNFKEQ. The V gene end was trimmed by 1 base and the J gene end by 0 bases; junction bases not matched to a gene: 4. This CDR3 is built from 18 residues.

V is TRBV5-1 and J is TRBJ2-7; tentative D call: TRBD1 (6 bases). The CDR3 totals 19 residues. In germline, CDR1 is SGHRS, CDR2 YFSETQ. The V and J ends lost 0 bases and 5 bases respectively, with 27 bases between them. As DNA, the CDR3 is TGCGCCAGCAGCTTGGGTTCGACGCAGGGGTGGTGGGGGCAGAACGAGCAGTACTTC. It translates to CASSLGSTQGWWGQNEQYF.

This chain joins TRBV7-2 and TRBJ2-1; D is uncertain. The CDR3 consists of 12 residues. V lost 3 bases and J 8 bases, leaving 8 bases between the germline ends. Germline lookup yields CDR1 SGHTA and CDR2 FQGNSA. For the CDR3, the DNA is TGTGCCAGCAGCTTCTTACCTTATGAGCAGTTCTTC. Amino acids: CASSFLPYEQFF.

J is TRBJ2-1 and V is TRBV11-1; 9 bases line up with TRBD1. Per the germline V gene, CDR1 is SGHAT and CDR2 is FQDESV (reference sequence). V gave up 2 bases and J gave up 9 bases; unmatched junction bases: 8. The length of the CDR3 is 15 residues. CDR3 nucleotides: TGTGCCAGCAGCTTAAATCTGGGACAGGGCTTTGAGCAGTTCTTC. It yields the protein CASSLNLGQGFEQFF.

This chain uses TRBV7-3 with TRBJ1-2, with D unresolved. This CDR3 comprises 13 residues. Deletions cut 1 base from V and 3 bases from J, with 6 bases between. CDR1 and CDR2 (germline): SGHTA, FQGTGA. As DNA, the CDR3 is TGTGCCAGCAGCTTAAAGCCCCACTATGGCTACACCTTC. Residues: CASSLKPHYGYTF. The full variable domain, in which reference TRBV7-3 and TRBJ1-2 provide the parts outside the CDR3, is GAGVSQTPSNKVTEKGKYVELRCDPISGHTALYWYRQSLGQGPEFLIYFQGTGAADDSGLPNDRFFAVRPEGSVSTLKIQRTERGDSAVYLCASSLKPHYGYTFGSGTRLTVV.

This clone has a single count. V usage is TRBV5-6 and J usage is TRBJ1-4, with a tentative D call TRBD1 (6 bases). Trimming stripped 4 bases from V and 13 bases from J, with 14 bases between. From germline, CDR1 is SGHDT and CDR2 YYEEEE. This CDR3 spans 12 amino acids. Here the CDR3 reads CASSARGVGLFF. The CDR3 nucleotides read TGTGCCAGCAGCGCGAGGGGGGTTGGACTGTTTTTT.

The rearrangement links TRBV4-2 to TRBJ2-2; TRBD2 aligns across 13 bases. The CDR3 sequence is 17 residues long. Germline assignment: CDR1 LGHNA and CDR2 YNFKEQ. Trimming removed 1 base from V and 4 bases from J; junction bases left unmatched: 3. The DNA of the CDR3 is TGTGCCAGCAGCCAAGGGACTAGCGGGGGTTCCACCGGGGAGCTGTTTTTT. Protein sequence: CASSQGTSGGSTGELFF.

The chain recombines TRBV19 with TRBJ2-3; D unresolved. The V end was cut by 3 bases, the J end by 2 bases, with 12 bases between. CDR3 size: 15 residues. Germline-derived CDR1 and CDR2 are LNHDA and SQIVND (reference sequence). In DNA form, the CDR3 reads TGTGCCAGTAGTATTGAGCCGAACCCCACAGATACGCAGTATTTT. Residues: CASSIEPNPTDTQYF.

The rearrangement links TRBV5-4 to TRBJ2-3, with 16 bases matching TRBD2. The J segment lost 6 bases and the V segment lost 4 bases, leaving 2 bases of the junction unmatched. Germline V lookup: CDR1 SGHNT, CDR2 YYREEE (reference sequence). The CDR3 length is 15 residues. CDR3 DNA sequence: TGTGCCAGCAGCGGGACTAGCGGGGGGGCCGATACGCAGTATTTT. This encodes CASSGTSGGADTQYF.

The chain couples TRBV5-4 to TRBJ1-4, with TRBD1 identical over 7 bases. The germline CDR1 and CDR2 sequences are SGHNT and YYREEE (reference sequence). The CDR3 sequence is 14 residues long. V lost 1 base to trimming and J lost 8 bases; unmatched junction nucleotides: 5. The CDR3 DNA reads TGTGCCAGCAGCTTGTCGGGGACAGAGGAAAAACTGTTTTTT. Amino acid sequence: CASSLSGTEEKLFF.

The chain links TRBV7-4 to TRBJ1-5; perhaps TRBD1 as D (5 bases). The V gene's germline CDR1 is SGHVT and CDR2 SQSDAQ. V lost 5 bases and J lost 4, with 21 bases in between. There are 17 residues in the CDR3. CDR3 sequence reads: CASSTPSLTGANQPQHF. The CDR3 bases are TGTGCCAGCAGCACACCTAGCCTAACCGGGGCGAATCAGCCCCAGCATTTT.

The chain links TRBV27 to TRBJ2-5, with D possibly matching TRBD1 (6 bases). The germline V gene encodes CDR1 MNHEY and CDR2 SMNVEV (reference sequence). V shed 2 bases and J shed 2 bases, with 12 bases lying between them. This CDR3 spans 15 amino acids. The CDR3 loop is CASSLRVRGQETQYF. In nucleotides, the CDR3 is TGTGCCAGCAGTTTAAGGGTCAGGGGACAAGAGACCCAGTACTTC.

This clone has just a few counts. V gene TRBV6-1 combines with J gene TRBJ1-5, with 9 bases fitting TRBD1. V was clipped by 6 bases and J by 2 bases; unmatched bases: 5. CDR3 length: 15 amino acids. CDR1 and CDR2 (germline): MNHNS, SASEGT. CDR3 protein: CASSPGQGRNQPQHF. CDR3 in DNA: TGTGCCAGCAGCCCCGGACAGGGGCGCAATCAGCCCCAGCATTTT.